The rows below give T cell receptor beta chains drawn from one sample of a study of beta chain features in type 1 diabetes. Method: immunoSEQ multiplex PCR; TCRdb's copy keeps in-frame clones and lacks some. The sample records a few hundred thousand clones, 20% to 25% being singletons. Sequencing was done on a sample of naive CD4+ T cells from blood. The receptors here all came from a woman in her 30s with type 1 diabetes. CDR3s leave out the opening cysteine and the closing phenylalanine or tryptophan. Each record gives: V gene, J gene, CDR3 protein.

v_call: TRBV7-9
j_call: TRBJ2-5
cdr3_aa: ASRGAETQY

v_call: TRBV29-1
j_call: TRBJ1-1
cdr3_aa: SVFYREAF

v_call: TRBV28
j_call: TRBJ2-1
cdr3_aa: ASSTTGTGNNEQF

v_call: TRBV9
j_call: TRBJ1-3
cdr3_aa: ASSVQGAGNTIY

v_call: TRBV1
j_call: TRBJ2-7
cdr3_aa: TSSRNRVREQY

v_call: TRBV7-9
j_call: TRBJ2-1
cdr3_aa: ASSDRGDYNEQF

v_call: TRBV9
j_call: TRBJ1-1
cdr3_aa: ASSLGTVNTEAF

v_call: TRBV9
j_call: TRBJ1-2
cdr3_aa: ASSVGRDYGYT

v_call: TRBV2
j_call: TRBJ2-7
cdr3_aa: ASVRQGSLNEQY

v_call: TRBV30
j_call: TRBJ2-2
cdr3_aa: AWNVQGIGELF

v_call: TRBV4-1
j_call: TRBJ1-2
cdr3_aa: ASSQDQGYGYT

v_call: TRBV5-6
j_call: TRBJ2-6
cdr3_aa: ASSLGGGASGANVLT

v_call: TRBV4-1
j_call: TRBJ2-2
cdr3_aa: ASSQGWTANTGELF

v_call: TRBV29-1
j_call: TRBJ2-7
cdr3_aa: SGTTSGYEQY

v_call: TRBV7-6
j_call: TRBJ2-3
cdr3_aa: ASSRGAGGSQY

v_call: TRBV2
j_call: TRBJ2-1
cdr3_aa: ASSETGAFSEQF

v_call: TRBV9
j_call: TRBJ2-3
cdr3_aa: ASSALRQGRGTDTQY

v_call: TRBV29-1
j_call: TRBJ1-1
cdr3_aa: SALTDSTEAF

v_call: TRBV9
j_call: TRBJ2-1
cdr3_aa: ASSVGVTEPF

v_call: TRBV19
j_call: TRBJ2-7
cdr3_aa: ASSIPGQGAYEQY

v_call: TRBV6-4
j_call: TRBJ2-5
cdr3_aa: ASSPTSGVQETQY

v_call: TRBV28
j_call: TRBJ2-7
cdr3_aa: ASSFWTSYEQY

v_call: TRBV7-9
j_call: TRBJ1-5
cdr3_aa: ASSRDFEGNQPQH

v_call: TRBV29-1
j_call: TRBJ2-1
cdr3_aa: SVSPGLAGVEQF

v_call: TRBV5-1
j_call: TRBJ2-7
cdr3_aa: ASSLEGGRGEQY

v_call: TRBV28
j_call: TRBJ1-1
cdr3_aa: ASSLSWGGRTEAF

v_call: TRBV18
j_call: TRBJ2-2
cdr3_aa: ASSRKTGTVNTGELF

v_call: TRBV9
j_call: TRBJ2-1
cdr3_aa: ASSVLGGEQF

v_call: TRBV9
j_call: TRBJ2-7
cdr3_aa: ASSAGDRGLMVHEQY

v_call: TRBV25-1
j_call: TRBJ2-7
cdr3_aa: ASSETGHEQY

v_call: TRBV29-1
j_call: TRBJ1-2
cdr3_aa: SVRGEDYGYT

v_call: TRBV5-1
j_call: TRBJ2-1
cdr3_aa: ASSSSPGLSRSSYNEQF

v_call: TRBV27
j_call: TRBJ2-7
cdr3_aa: ASRVGQAGGLYEQY

v_call: TRBV15
j_call: TRBJ2-2
cdr3_aa: ATSRAGAGELF

v_call: TRBV29-1
j_call: TRBJ1-2
cdr3_aa: SAEGSYGYT

v_call: TRBV18
j_call: TRBJ2-3
cdr3_aa: ASSLSLLQFATDTQY